A single TCR beta chain is shown here with its context. Its specificity is not known. Then a second PCR, running roughly 7 to 11 cycles, was carried out with a sample-barcoded 5' primer and a J-beta primer mix. The template-switch adaptor was a 5' adaptor with 12 random nucleotides. It tagged each cDNA molecule. Every sample gave at least 3 million paired-end reads containing CDR3. TCRdb fed the 5' RACE reads into MiXCR, producing one record per CDR3 protein. The data hold hundreds of thousands of distinct CDR3 sequences, with less than 70% observed a single time. This entry comes from a study of blood T cells in healthy people across ages. Study findings and constraints: Observed TCR beta diversity per million T cells went down as age went up. This fall followed a roughly linear course with age.

From germline, CDR1 is SNHLY and CDR2 FYNNEI. Trimming cost V 6 bases and J 4 bases, with 10 bases left between them. There are 14 residues in the CDR3. The sample providers were healthy Caucasian people from Russia, aged roughly 6 to 95. Material: blood. The chain joins TRBV2 to TRBJ1-6, with D uncertain. This sequence was found in an elderly man in good health. The CDR3 coding sequence is TGTGCCAGCAGCCCCACGGGTTATAATTCACCCCTCCACTTT. Translated: CASSPTGYNSPLHF.